The rows below give T cell receptor beta chains drawn from one sample of a study of naive and memory T cell subsets. In TCRdb, the 5' RACE reads were re-called with MiXCR into one record per CDR3 protein. The sample has 32,000 or so distinct CDR3 sequences; roughly 17% are singletons. The receptors here all came from a female donor in good health. CDR3s include the opening cysteine and the closing phenylalanine or tryptophan. Each record gives: V gene, D gene, clone size, J gene, CDR3 protein, CDR3 DNA. D genes are given only for firm matches. Clone size is not always given. Where it is, it says once, few, many or a class for expanded clones.

>TRBV4-2|.|.|TRBJ1-5
CASSQESGGGNQPQHF
TGTGCCAGCAGCCAAGAAAGCGGGGGGGGCAATCAGCCCCAGCATTTT
>TRBV29-1|.|many|TRBJ1-5
CSVALNNGNQPQHF
TGCAGCGTCGCCTTGAACAACGGCAATCAGCCCCAGCATTTT
>TRBV6-5|.|many|TRBJ2-6
CASTPNRVSSGANVLTF
TGTGCCAGCACCCCGAACAGGGTGAGCTCTGGGGCCAACGTCCTGACTTTC
>TRBV18|TRBD1|.|TRBJ1-1
CASSPSTGTEAFF
TGTGCCAGCTCACCCTCGACAGGGACGGAAGCTTTCTTT
>TRBV20-1|TRBD1|many|TRBJ2-7
CSAPKPTGPEQYF
TGCAGTGCTCCCAAACCGACAGGGCCCGAGCAGTACTTC
>TRBV21-1|.|.|TRBJ1-2
CASSDCYTF
TGTGCCAGCAGCGACTGCTACACCTTC
>TRBV5-8|.|few|TRBJ2-3
CASSFRIGTDTQYF
TGTGCCAGCAGCTTCCGAATCGGCACAGATACGCAGTATTTT
>TRBV29-1|.|.|TRBJ2-5
CSVVDNEETQYF
TGCAGCGTTGTGGACAACGAAGAGACCCAGTACTTC
>TRBV29-1|.|.|TRBJ2-5
CSSRDPRGTQETQYF
TGCAGCTCGAGAGACCCCAGGGGCACCCAAGAGACCCAGTACTTC
>TRBV20-1|TRBD1|few|TRBJ2-7
CSARDRGHEQYF
TGCAGTGCCCGGGACAGGGGGCACGAGCAGTACTTC
>TRBV5-1|.|few|TRBJ2-3
CASTVGGPDTQYF
TGCGCCAGCACCGTCGGGGGCCCAGATACGCAGTATTTT
>TRBV27|.|few|TRBJ1-2
CASSLRGNYGYTF
TGTGCCAGCAGTTTGAGAGGGAACTATGGCTACACCTTC
>TRBV11-2|TRBD1|.|TRBJ1-2
CASSPDRTYGYTF
TGTGCCAGCAGCCCGGACAGGACTTATGGCTACACCTTC
>TRBV29-1|.|.|TRBJ2-7
CSVETPGGYEQYF
TGCAGCGTTGAAACCCCTGGGGGGTACGAGCAGTACTTC
>TRBV5-5|.|.|TRBJ2-3
CASSSWGRTDTQYF
TGTGCCAGCAGCTCTTGGGGTCGAACAGATACGCAGTATTTT
>TRBV20-1|.|few|TRBJ2-4
CSARKSTTKNIQYF
TGCAGTGCTAGAAAAAGTACAACCAAAAACATTCAGTACTTC
>TRBV10-3|TRBD1|few|TRBJ1-5
CAISESTGGRVGSQPQHF
TGTGCCATCAGTGAGTCGACAGGGGGGCGCGTGGGGAGTCAGCCCCAGCATTTT
>TRBV5-1|TRBD2|few|TRBJ2-3
CASSLGLATDTQYF
TGCGCCAGCAGCTTAGGACTAGCCACAGATACGCAGTATTTT
>TRBV15|.|.|TRBJ1-6
CATSSRDKTLHF
TGTGCCACCTCCAGCAGGGACAAAACCCTCCACTTT
>TRBV5-1|.|many|TRBJ2-2
CASSFTLQGNTGELFF
TGCGCCAGCAGTTTTACCCTACAAGGAAACACCGGGGAGCTGTTTTTT
>TRBV20-1|.|many|TRBJ2-7
CSVDGGRAYEQYF
TGCAGTGTAGACGGAGGACGCGCCTACGAGCAGTACTTC
>TRBV27|.|few|TRBJ1-2
CASSYSTDSYGYTF
TGTGCCAGCAGTTACTCGACAGATTCCTATGGCTACACCTTC
>TRBV3-1|.|many|TRBJ1-5
CASSQDHYNQPQHF
TGTGCCAGCAGCCAAGACCACTACAATCAGCCCCAGCATTTT
>TRBV7-2|.|few|TRBJ2-5
CASSLSTSSQYF
TGTGCCAGCAGCTTATCGACTAGTTCCCAGTACTTC
>TRBV4-2|.|few|TRBJ1-4
CASSQEWGPNEKLFF
TGTGCCAGCAGCCAAGAGTGGGGACCGAATGAAAAACTGTTTTTT
>TRBV2|.|once|TRBJ2-7
CASSVGGNSYEQYF
TGTGCCAGCAGCGTAGGGGGTAACTCCTACGAGCAGTACTTC
>TRBV12-3/TRBV12-4|.|medium-sized|TRBJ1-5
CASSRHGNQPQHF
TGTGCCAGCAGCCGACATGGCAATCAGCCCCAGCATTTT
>TRBV19|TRBD2|many|TRBJ2-5
CASSVLAGVETQYF
TGTGCCAGTAGTGTACTAGCGGGGGTCGAGACCCAGTACTTC
>TRBV3-1|.|medium-sized|TRBJ2-1
CASSQGTRSYNEQFF
TGTGCCAGCAGCCAAGGGACACGGTCCTACAATGAGCAGTTCTTC
>TRBV20-1|TRBD2|few|TRBJ2-5
CSAVPWQRGEETQYF
TGCAGTGCCGTCCCTTGGCAGCGGGGGGAAGAGACCCAGTACTTC
>TRBV12-3/TRBV12-4|.|.|TRBJ1-2
CASSLSGVDYGYTF
TGTGCCAGCAGTTTATCGGGGGTCGACTATGGCTACACCTTC
>TRBV6-6|TRBD1|.|TRBJ1-5
CASSYTPGQGKHQPQHF
TGTGCCAGCAGTTACACCCCGGGACAGGGGAAGCATCAGCCCCAGCATTTT
>TRBV6-6|TRBD2|many|TRBJ2-1
CASHGLASLNEQFF
TGTGCCAGCCACGGACTAGCGTCTCTCAATGAGCAGTTCTTC
>TRBV7-2|TRBD2|medium-sized|TRBJ2-2
CASSTLAGGRRNTGELFF
TGTGCCAGCAGCACACTAGCGGGGGGGCGGAGAAACACCGGGGAGCTGTTTTTT
>TRBV5-1|TRBD2|.|TRBJ2-5
CASSLERAGQETQYF
TGCGCCAGCAGCTTGGAACGAGCGGGGCAAGAGACCCAGTACTTC
>TRBV27|TRBD1|.|TRBJ2-7
CASSSTKGQSSYEQYF
TGTGCCAGCAGTTCCACCAAGGGACAGAGCTCCTACGAGCAGTACTTC
>TRBV20-1|TRBD1|many|TRBJ2-5
CSARTSTGLSQETQYF
TGCAGTGCTAGAACGTCGACAGGGCTCTCCCAAGAGACCCAGTACTTC
>TRBV7-6|TRBD2|medium-sized|TRBJ2-7
CASSLSSGGSYEQYF
TGTGCCAGCAGCTTGTCTAGCGGGGGGTCCTACGAGCAGTACTTC
>TRBV20-1|TRBD1|many|TRBJ2-5
CSAGQGSYQETQYF
TGCAGTGCTGGACAGGGGTCGTACCAAGAGACCCAGTACTTC
>TRBV7-9|TRBD2|.|TRBJ2-5
CASSIAGGPETQYF
TGTGCCAGCAGCATAGCGGGGGGGCCGGAGACCCAGTACTTC
>TRBV6-5|TRBD1|many|TRBJ2-3
CASNAGGLGTDTQYF
TGTGCCAGCAACGCAGGGGGCTTGGGCACAGATACGCAGTATTTT
>TRBV6-6|.|once|TRBJ1-2
CASSPRAPSNYGYTF
TGTGCCAGCAGTCCCCGGGCCCCTTCTAACTATGGCTACACCTTC
>TRBV29-1|.|medium-sized|TRBJ1-5
CSARRGDNQPQHF
TGCAGCGCTAGGCGAGGGGATAATCAGCCCCAGCATTTT